This T cell receptor beta chain was identified during a study of blood T cells in healthy people across ages. This CDR3 spans 15 amino acids. Losses at the gene ends were 5 bases for V and 6 bases for J; bases not matched to a gene: 9. This clonotype was detected only a few times. Its specificity is unknown. Study conclusions and caveats: Higher diversity, along with more naive CD4+ cells, distinguished long-lived donors from aged donors.

Combining a sample-barcoded 5' primer with a J-beta primer mix, a second PCR ran for roughly 6 to 11 cycles. TCRdb fed the 5' RACE reads into MiXCR, producing one record per CDR3 protein. The data contain about 1.4 million distinct CDR3 sequences, 55% to 75% of them singletons. The rearrangement uses TRBV12-3 or TRBV12-4 and TRBJ2-1; 8 nucleotides align to TRBD2. Sequenced sample: blood. The TCR originated in a man aged 18 to 35 in good health. The DNA for the CDR3 is TGTGCCAGCAGTCGGGGACTAGTGTTTAGCAATGAGCAGTTCTTC. As protein: CASSRGLVFSNEQFF.